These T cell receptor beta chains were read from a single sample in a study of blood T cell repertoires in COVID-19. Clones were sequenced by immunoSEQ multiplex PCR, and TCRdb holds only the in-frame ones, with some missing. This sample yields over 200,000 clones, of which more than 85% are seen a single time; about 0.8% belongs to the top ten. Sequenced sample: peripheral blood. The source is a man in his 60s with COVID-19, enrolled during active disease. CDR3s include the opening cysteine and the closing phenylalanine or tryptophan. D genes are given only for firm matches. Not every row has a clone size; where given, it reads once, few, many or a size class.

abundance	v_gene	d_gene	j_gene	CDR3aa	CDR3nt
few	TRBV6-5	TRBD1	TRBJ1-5	CASSSRTGGINQPQHF	TGTGCCAGCAGTTCCCGGACAGGGGGGATCAATCAGCCCCAGCATTTT
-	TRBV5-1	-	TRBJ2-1	CASRRETVNEQFF	TGCGCCAGCAGGAGGGAGACGGTCAATGAGCAGTTCTTC
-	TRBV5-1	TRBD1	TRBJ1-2	CASSLTGQGAVNYGYTF	TGCGCCAGCAGCTTAACGGGACAGGGGGCAGTGAACTATGGCTACACCTTC
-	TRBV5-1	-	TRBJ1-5	CASSLGGTGQPQHF	TGCGCCAGCAGCTTAGGGGGAACCGGGCAGCCCCAGCATTTT
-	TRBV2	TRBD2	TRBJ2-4	CATAGLAGKNIQYF	TGTGCCACCGCTGGACTAGCGGGGAAAAACATTCAGTACTTC
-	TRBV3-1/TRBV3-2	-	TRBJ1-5	CASSQDLNQPQHF	TGTGCCAGCAGCCAAGATCTCAATCAGCCCCAGCATTTT
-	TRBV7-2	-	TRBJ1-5	CASSLWGGTGNQPQHF	TGTGCCAGCAGCTTATGGGGGGGAACGGGCAATCAGCCCCAGCATTTT
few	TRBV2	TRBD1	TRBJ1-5	CASSEETGGNQPQHF	TGTGCCAGCAGTGAAGAGACAGGGGGCAATCAGCCCCAGCATTTT
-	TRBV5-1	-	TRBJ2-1	CASSLVAGSYRNEQFF	TGCGCCAGCAGCTTGGTGGCAGGGTCGTACCGCAATGAGCAGTTCTTC
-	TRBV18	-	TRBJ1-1	CASSGGQNTEAFF	TGTGCCAGCTCAGGGGGCCAGAACACTGAAGCTTTCTTT
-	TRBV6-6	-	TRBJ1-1	CASSPRQVSVTEAFF	TGTGCCAGCAGTCCCAGACAGGTTTCGGTCACTGAAGCTTTCTTT
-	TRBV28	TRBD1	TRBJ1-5	CASSLWTGGDQPQHF	TGTGCCAGCAGTTTATGGACAGGGGGTGATCAGCCCCAGCATTTT
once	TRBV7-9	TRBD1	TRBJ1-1	CASSRTGTRGAFF	TGTGCCAGCAGCCGGACAGGAACCCGTGGGGCTTTCTTT
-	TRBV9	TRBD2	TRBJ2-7	CASSTAAGASNEQYF	TGTGCCAGCAGCACCGCAGCGGGAGCATCAAACGAGCAGTACTTC
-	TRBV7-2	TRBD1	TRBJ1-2	CASSPTIYRGRYGYTF	TGTGCCAGCAGCCCTACAATTTACAGGGGGCGTTATGGCTACACCTTC
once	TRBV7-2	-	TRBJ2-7	CASSHEDLGAVPGEYEQYF	TGTGCCAGCAGCCACGAAGATCTAGGAGCGGTCCCCGGTGAGTACGAGCAGTACTTC
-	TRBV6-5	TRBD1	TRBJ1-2	CASSNRDRGRGYTF	TGTGCCAGCAGTAACCGGGACAGGGGACGCGGCTACACCTTC
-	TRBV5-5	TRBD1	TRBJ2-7	CASSLTPGTVKTYEQYF	TGTGCCAGCAGCTTGACCCCCGGGACAGTAAAGACCTACGAGCAGTACTTC
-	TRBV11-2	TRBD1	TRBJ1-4	CASSVGQGNEKLFF	TGTGCCAGCAGCGTCGGACAGGGGAACGAAAAACTGTTTTTT
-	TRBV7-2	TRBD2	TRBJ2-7	CASSLARAASGRSPYEQYF	TGTGCCAGCAGCTTAGCCCGGGCGGCTAGCGGGAGGTCCCCCTACGAGCAGTACTTC
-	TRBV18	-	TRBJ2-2	CASSPFTQREAGELFF	TGTGCCAGCTCCCCTTTCACTCAAAGGGAGGCCGGGGAGCTGTTTTTT
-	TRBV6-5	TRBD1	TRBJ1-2	CASSSGTGAFIYGYTF	TGTGCCAGCAGTTCCGGGACAGGGGCCTTTATCTATGGCTACACCTTC
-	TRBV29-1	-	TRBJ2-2	CSVELGRTGELFF	TGCAGCGTTGAATTGGGGAGAACCGGGGAGCTGTTTTTT
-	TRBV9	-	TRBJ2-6	CASSVRAGANVLTF	TGTGCCAGCAGCGTCCGTGCTGGGGCCAACGTCCTGACTTTC
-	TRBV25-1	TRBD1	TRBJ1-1	CASRTGLEAFF	TGTGCCAGCAGGACAGGGCTTGAAGCTTTCTTT
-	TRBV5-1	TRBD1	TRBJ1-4	CASSQEGAGGEKLFF	TGCGCCAGCTCCCAGGAGGGGGCAGGAGGTGAAAAACTGTTTTTT
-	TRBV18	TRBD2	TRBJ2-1	CASSPWGPTSGSFYNEQFF	TGTGCCAGCTCACCATGGGGGCCGACTAGCGGGAGCTTCTACAATGAGCAGTTCTTC
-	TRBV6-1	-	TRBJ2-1	CASSESGQGYNNEQFF	TGTGCCAGCAGTGAAAGTGGTCAGGGGTACAACAATGAGCAGTTCTTC